This T cell receptor beta chain was identified during a study of blood T cell repertoires in COVID-19. Study in general: PBMCs, B-cell-depleted T cells, or T cells provided the cDNA or gDNA that made up the material.

Original processing methods: Researchers report that nucleated cell counts were estimated from reference gene primer amplification. Some clones are missing from TCRdb's copy, which holds only in-frame ones; the method was immunoSEQ multiplex PCR. V, J and clone size were drawn from that table, and D and trimming were deduced from the DNA. Seen here are about 270,000 clones, 82% observed once, and the top ten hold around 3.2%. Germline CDR1 is SGHAT and CDR2 is FQNNGV. V was pared by 4 bases and J by 2 bases, with 17 bases between. The CDR3 is 16 amino acids. The specimen was peripheral blood. The chain recombines TRBV11-2 with TRBJ1-2, with D perhaps matching TRBD1 (5 bases). This clonotype was sampled from a woman aged 18-30 years with acute or convalescent COVID-19. CDR3 sequence: CASSSWGGRGNYGYTF. DNA for the CDR3: TGTGCCAGCAGCTCCTGGGGGGGACGAGGCAACTATGGCTACACCTTC.